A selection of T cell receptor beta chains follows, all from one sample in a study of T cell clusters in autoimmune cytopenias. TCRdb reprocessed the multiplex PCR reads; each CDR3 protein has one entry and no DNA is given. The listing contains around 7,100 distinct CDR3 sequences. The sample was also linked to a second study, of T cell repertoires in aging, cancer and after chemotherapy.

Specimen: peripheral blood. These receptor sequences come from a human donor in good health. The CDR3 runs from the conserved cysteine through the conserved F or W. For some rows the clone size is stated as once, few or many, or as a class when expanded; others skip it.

cdr3_aa: CASSPTRQGNLAPLHF; v_call: TRBV27; j_call: TRBJ1-6; clone_size: NA
cdr3_aa: CAWSGSSGANVLTF; v_call: TRBV30; j_call: TRBJ2-6; clone_size: medium-sized
cdr3_aa: CASTQPGQGVGQFF; v_call: TRBV6-5; j_call: TRBJ2-1; clone_size: NA
cdr3_aa: CASSFPMWTVPSGNTIYF; v_call: TRBV6-6; j_call: TRBJ1-3; clone_size: NA
cdr3_aa: CASTSFLAGGHEQYF; v_call: TRBV27; j_call: TRBJ2-7; clone_size: NA
cdr3_aa: CASSSYYNNEQFF; v_call: TRBV27; j_call: TRBJ2-1; clone_size: NA
cdr3_aa: CASRAAGGGRTDTQYF; v_call: TRBV19; j_call: TRBJ2-3; clone_size: NA
cdr3_aa: CASSRGFPGADEQYF; v_call: TRBV19; j_call: TRBJ2-7; clone_size: NA
cdr3_aa: CAWSEGYQETQYF; v_call: TRBV30; j_call: TRBJ2-5; clone_size: NA
cdr3_aa: CASSPGGYLGEQYF; v_call: TRBV11-1; j_call: TRBJ2-7; clone_size: medium-sized
cdr3_aa: CASSLAALRLAGGQGYNEQFF; v_call: TRBV7-9; j_call: TRBJ2-1; clone_size: NA
cdr3_aa: CASSLLAEVDTQYF; v_call: TRBV12-3/TRBV12-4; j_call: TRBJ2-3; clone_size: NA
cdr3_aa: CASSLRFTGELFF; v_call: TRBV27; j_call: TRBJ2-2; clone_size: medium-sized
cdr3_aa: CASSYGPDYGYTF; v_call: TRBV6-5; j_call: TRBJ1-2; clone_size: NA
cdr3_aa: CASSYSRGRQETQYF; v_call: TRBV6-5; j_call: TRBJ2-5; clone_size: NA
cdr3_aa: CASSIAGTGELFF; v_call: TRBV19; j_call: TRBJ2-2; clone_size: medium-sized
cdr3_aa: CASTRGRGVGTDTQYF; v_call: TRBV6-2/TRBV6-3; j_call: TRBJ2-3; clone_size: NA
cdr3_aa: CASSAPGQGAYEQYF; v_call: TRBV5-4; j_call: TRBJ2-7; clone_size: NA
cdr3_aa: CASGWPGNTEAFF; v_call: TRBV27; j_call: TRBJ1-1; clone_size: NA
cdr3_aa: CASSFGWRDEAFF; v_call: TRBV12-3/TRBV12-4; j_call: TRBJ1-1; clone_size: NA
cdr3_aa: CASSPRTGGFETQYF; v_call: TRBV7-6; j_call: TRBJ2-5; clone_size: NA
cdr3_aa: CASSDRLNSPLHF; v_call: TRBV12-3/TRBV12-4; j_call: TRBJ1-6; clone_size: NA
cdr3_aa: CATRGGSTDTQYF; v_call: TRBV24-1; j_call: TRBJ2-3; clone_size: NA
cdr3_aa: CATGGNTGELFF; v_call: TRBV6-2/TRBV6-3; j_call: TRBJ2-2; clone_size: NA
cdr3_aa: CASSIGGTSFDEQFF; v_call: TRBV19; j_call: TRBJ2-1; clone_size: NA
cdr3_aa: CASSPGTRKETQYF; v_call: TRBV11-1; j_call: TRBJ2-5; clone_size: medium-sized
cdr3_aa: CASSFRGGSEQYF; v_call: TRBV27; j_call: TRBJ2-7; clone_size: medium-sized
cdr3_aa: CASSPRQTGGYTF; v_call: TRBV27; j_call: TRBJ1-2; clone_size: NA
cdr3_aa: CASSLGINYGYTF; v_call: TRBV7-2; j_call: TRBJ1-2; clone_size: NA
cdr3_aa: CATSRATSYNEQFF; v_call: TRBV15; j_call: TRBJ2-1; clone_size: NA
cdr3_aa: CASSPRQGGVETQYF; v_call: TRBV5-6; j_call: TRBJ2-5; clone_size: medium-sized
cdr3_aa: CASSLVGSLSYEQYF; v_call: TRBV11-1; j_call: TRBJ2-7; clone_size: NA
cdr3_aa: CASTTGGGNQPQHF; v_call: TRBV6-5; j_call: TRBJ1-5; clone_size: NA
cdr3_aa: CSARLTAVPYEQYF; v_call: TRBV20-1; j_call: TRBJ2-7; clone_size: NA
cdr3_aa: CASSLGTGKNTGELFF; v_call: TRBV12-3/TRBV12-4; j_call: TRBJ2-2; clone_size: NA
cdr3_aa: CSVAGEGYEQYF; v_call: TRBV29-1; j_call: TRBJ2-7; clone_size: NA
cdr3_aa: CSVGTGVTDTQYF; v_call: TRBV29-1; j_call: TRBJ2-3; clone_size: medium-sized
cdr3_aa: CASSPPSGGRELFF; v_call: TRBV19; j_call: TRBJ2-2; clone_size: NA
cdr3_aa: CASSIAVGRAETQYF; v_call: TRBV19; j_call: TRBJ2-5; clone_size: medium-sized
cdr3_aa: CASSLFRTGNSYEQYF; v_call: TRBV7-6; j_call: TRBJ2-7; clone_size: NA
cdr3_aa: CAIGQDRGVDTQYF; v_call: TRBV6-5; j_call: TRBJ2-3; clone_size: NA
cdr3_aa: CASSYDFMGTETQYF; v_call: TRBV6-6; j_call: TRBJ2-5; clone_size: NA
cdr3_aa: CASSLALGQGFGNTIYF; v_call: TRBV7-6; j_call: TRBJ1-3; clone_size: NA
cdr3_aa: CASSDTVGYEQYF; v_call: TRBV19; j_call: TRBJ2-7; clone_size: NA
cdr3_aa: CSVSGTSVYEQYF; v_call: TRBV29-1; j_call: TRBJ2-7; clone_size: medium-sized
cdr3_aa: CSVGLAGQETQYF; v_call: TRBV29-1; j_call: TRBJ2-5; clone_size: hyperexpanded
cdr3_aa: CASSLSVRNTEAFF; v_call: TRBV5-5; j_call: TRBJ1-1; clone_size: NA
cdr3_aa: CAITKGANTEAFF; v_call: TRBV6-1; j_call: TRBJ1-1; clone_size: NA
cdr3_aa: CASSVNRGSYEQYF; v_call: TRBV6-1; j_call: TRBJ2-7; clone_size: NA
cdr3_aa: CAWSPTGRAFF; v_call: TRBV30; j_call: TRBJ1-1; clone_size: NA
cdr3_aa: CASSIVTTDTQYF; v_call: TRBV19; j_call: TRBJ2-3; clone_size: NA
cdr3_aa: CASSSARQGRADTQYF; v_call: TRBV19; j_call: TRBJ2-3; clone_size: NA
cdr3_aa: CSAQNRNQPQHF; v_call: TRBV29-1; j_call: TRBJ1-5; clone_size: NA
cdr3_aa: CASSSTGLVKETQYF; v_call: TRBV11-1; j_call: TRBJ2-5; clone_size: medium-sized
cdr3_aa: CASSPRGGLVTDTQYF; v_call: TRBV11-1; j_call: TRBJ2-3; clone_size: NA